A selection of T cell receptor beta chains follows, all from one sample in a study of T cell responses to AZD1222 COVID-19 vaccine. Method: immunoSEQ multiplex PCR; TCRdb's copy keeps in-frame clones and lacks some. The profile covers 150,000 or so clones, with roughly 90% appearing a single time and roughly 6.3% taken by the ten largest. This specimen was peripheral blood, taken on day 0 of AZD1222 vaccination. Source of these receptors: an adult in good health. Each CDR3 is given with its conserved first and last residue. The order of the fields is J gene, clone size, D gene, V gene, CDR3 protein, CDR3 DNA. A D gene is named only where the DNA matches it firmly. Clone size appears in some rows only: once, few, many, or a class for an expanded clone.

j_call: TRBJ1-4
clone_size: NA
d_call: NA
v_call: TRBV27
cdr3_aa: CASSLNSALGGEKLFF
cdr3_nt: TGTGCCAGCAGTTTAAATTCTGCGTTAGGCGGGGAAAAACTGTTTTTT

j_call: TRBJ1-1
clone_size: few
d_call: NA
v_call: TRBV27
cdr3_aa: CASRAGANTEAFF
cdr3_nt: TGTGCCAGCAGGGCAGGGGCGAACACTGAAGCTTTCTTT

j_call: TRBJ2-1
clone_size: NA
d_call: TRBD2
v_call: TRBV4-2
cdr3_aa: CAGSQPPGGEQFF
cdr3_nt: TGTGCCGGCAGCCAACCCCCGGGGGGTGAGCAGTTCTTC

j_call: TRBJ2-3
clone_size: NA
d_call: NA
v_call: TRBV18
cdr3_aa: CASSPLALGDTQYF
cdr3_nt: TGTGCCAGCTCACCCCTCGCCTTGGGAGATACGCAGTATTTT

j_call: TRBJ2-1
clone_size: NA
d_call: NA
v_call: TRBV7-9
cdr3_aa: CASSLDRANEQFF
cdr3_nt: TGTGCCAGCAGCTTAGACAGGGCTAATGAGCAGTTCTTC

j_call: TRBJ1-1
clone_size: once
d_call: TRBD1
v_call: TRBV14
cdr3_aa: CASSQRQGNTEAFF
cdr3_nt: TGTGCCAGCAGCCAAAGACAGGGGAACACTGAAGCTTTCTTT

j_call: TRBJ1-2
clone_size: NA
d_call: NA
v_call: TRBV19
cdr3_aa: CASRDRDPYGYTF
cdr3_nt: TGTGCCAGTAGGGATAGGGATCCCTATGGCTACACCTTC

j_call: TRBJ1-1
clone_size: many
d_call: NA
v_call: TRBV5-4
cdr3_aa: CASSAQGPEAFF
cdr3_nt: TGTGCCAGCAGCGCACAGGGCCCTGAAGCTTTCTTT

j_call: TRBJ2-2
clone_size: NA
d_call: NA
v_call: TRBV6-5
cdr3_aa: CASRGRGRDTGELFF
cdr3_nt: TGTGCCAGCAGGGGGAGGGGGCGTGACACCGGGGAGCTGTTTTTT

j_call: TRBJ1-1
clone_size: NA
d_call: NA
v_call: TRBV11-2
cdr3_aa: CASSYAGGGTEAFF
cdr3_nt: TGTGCCAGCAGCTACGCCGGGGGTGGCACTGAAGCTTTCTTT